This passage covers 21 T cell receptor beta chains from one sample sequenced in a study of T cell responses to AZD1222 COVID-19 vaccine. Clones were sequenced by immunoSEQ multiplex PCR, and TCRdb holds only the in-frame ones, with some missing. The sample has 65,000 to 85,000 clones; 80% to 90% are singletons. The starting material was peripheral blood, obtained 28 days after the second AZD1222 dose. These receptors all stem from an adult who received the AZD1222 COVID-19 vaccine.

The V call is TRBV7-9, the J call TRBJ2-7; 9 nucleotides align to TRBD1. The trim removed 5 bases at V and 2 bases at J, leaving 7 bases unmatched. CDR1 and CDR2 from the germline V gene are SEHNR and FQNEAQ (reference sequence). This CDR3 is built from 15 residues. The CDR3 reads CASSTDRGGTYEQYF. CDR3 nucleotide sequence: TGTGCCAGCAGCACAGACAGGGGGGGAACCTACGAGCAGTACTTC.

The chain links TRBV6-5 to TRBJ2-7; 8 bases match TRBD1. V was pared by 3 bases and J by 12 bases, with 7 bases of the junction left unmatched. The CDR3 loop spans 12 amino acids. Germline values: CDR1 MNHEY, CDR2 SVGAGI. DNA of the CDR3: TGTGCCAGCAGTTATGACAGACAGGGGTTGTACTTC. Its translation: CASSYDRQGLYF.

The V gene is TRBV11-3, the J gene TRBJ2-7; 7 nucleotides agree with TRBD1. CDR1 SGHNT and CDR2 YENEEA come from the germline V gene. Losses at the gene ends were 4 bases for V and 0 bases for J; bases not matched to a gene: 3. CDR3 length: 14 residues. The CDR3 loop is CASSSWTGSYEQYF. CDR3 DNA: TGTGCCAGCAGCTCTTGGACAGGCTCCTACGAGCAGTACTTC.

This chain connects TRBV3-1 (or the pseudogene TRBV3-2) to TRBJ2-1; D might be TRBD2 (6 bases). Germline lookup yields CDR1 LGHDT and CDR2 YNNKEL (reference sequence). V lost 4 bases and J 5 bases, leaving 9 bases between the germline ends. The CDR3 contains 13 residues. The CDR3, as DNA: TGTGCCAGCAGCCTCTTAGCGGACAATGAGCAGTTCTTC. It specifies CASSLLADNEQFF.

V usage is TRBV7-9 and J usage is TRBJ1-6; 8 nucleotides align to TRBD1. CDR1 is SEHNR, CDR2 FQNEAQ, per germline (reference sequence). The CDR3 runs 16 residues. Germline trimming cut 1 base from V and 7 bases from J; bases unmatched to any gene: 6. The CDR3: CASSLVLQGGNSPLHF. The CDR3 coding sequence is TGTGCCAGCAGCTTAGTCCTACAGGGGGGAAATTCACCCCTCCACTTT.

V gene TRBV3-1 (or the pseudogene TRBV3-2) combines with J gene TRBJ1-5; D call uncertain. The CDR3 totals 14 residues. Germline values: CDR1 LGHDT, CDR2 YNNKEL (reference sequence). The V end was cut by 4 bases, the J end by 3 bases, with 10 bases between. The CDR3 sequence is CASSPQRVNQPQHF. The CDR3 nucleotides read TGTGCCAGCAGCCCTCAGCGGGTCAATCAGCCCCAGCATTTT.

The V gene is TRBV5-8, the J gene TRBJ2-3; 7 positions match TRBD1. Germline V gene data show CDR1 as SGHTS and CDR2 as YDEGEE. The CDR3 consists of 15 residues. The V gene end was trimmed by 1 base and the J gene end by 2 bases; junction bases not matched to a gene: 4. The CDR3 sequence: CASSLLQGDTDTQYF. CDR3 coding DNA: TGTGCCAGCAGCTTGTTGCAGGGGGACACAGATACGCAGTATTTT.

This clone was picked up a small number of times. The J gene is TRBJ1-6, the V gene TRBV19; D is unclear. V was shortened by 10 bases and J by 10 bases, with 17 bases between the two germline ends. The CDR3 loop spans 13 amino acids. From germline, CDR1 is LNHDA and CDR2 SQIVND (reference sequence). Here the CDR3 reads CATSEAAGSPLHF. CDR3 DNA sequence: TGTGCCACGAGCGAGGCCGCGGGATCACCCCTCCACTTT.

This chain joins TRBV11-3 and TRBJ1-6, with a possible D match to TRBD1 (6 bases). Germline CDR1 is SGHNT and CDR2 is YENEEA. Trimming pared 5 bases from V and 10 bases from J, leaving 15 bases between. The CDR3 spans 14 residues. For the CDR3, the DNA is TGTGCCAGCAGCCTTGGACAGAACGAATCACCCCTCCACTTT. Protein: CASSLGQNESPLHF.

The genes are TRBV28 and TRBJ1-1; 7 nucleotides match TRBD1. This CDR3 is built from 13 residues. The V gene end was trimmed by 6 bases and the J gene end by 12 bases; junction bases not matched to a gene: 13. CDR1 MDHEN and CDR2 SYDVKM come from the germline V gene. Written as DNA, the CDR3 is TGTGCCAGCAGCCCAATCTCAGGGGGGGTGTCTTTCTTT. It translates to CASSPISGGVSFF.

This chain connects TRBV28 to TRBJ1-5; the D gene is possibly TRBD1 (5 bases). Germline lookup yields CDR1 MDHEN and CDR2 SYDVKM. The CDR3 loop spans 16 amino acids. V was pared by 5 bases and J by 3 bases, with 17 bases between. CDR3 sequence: CASSPTTSGLNQPQHF. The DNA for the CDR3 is TGTGCCAGCAGTCCAACTACATCGGGGCTCAATCAGCCCCAGCATTTT.

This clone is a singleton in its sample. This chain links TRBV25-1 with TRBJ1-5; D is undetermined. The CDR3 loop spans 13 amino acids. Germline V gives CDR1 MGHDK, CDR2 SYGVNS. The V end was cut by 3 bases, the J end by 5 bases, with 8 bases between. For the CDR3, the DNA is TGTGCCAGCAGTGACTTCGGAGATCAGCCCCAGCATTTT. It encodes CASSDFGDQPQHF.

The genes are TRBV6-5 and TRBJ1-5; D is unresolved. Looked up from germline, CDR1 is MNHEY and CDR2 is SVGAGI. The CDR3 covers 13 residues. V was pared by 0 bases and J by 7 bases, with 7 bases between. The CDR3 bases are TGTGCCAGCAGTTACTCTTTTAAGCAGCCCCAGCATTTT. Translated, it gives CASSYSFKQPQHF.

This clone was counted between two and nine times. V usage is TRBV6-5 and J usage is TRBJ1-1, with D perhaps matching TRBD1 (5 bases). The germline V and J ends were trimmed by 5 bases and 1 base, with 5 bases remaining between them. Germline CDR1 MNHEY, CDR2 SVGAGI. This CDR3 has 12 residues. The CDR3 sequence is CASSTGNTEAFF. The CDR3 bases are TGTGCCAGCAGTACAGGGAACACTGAAGCTTTCTTT.

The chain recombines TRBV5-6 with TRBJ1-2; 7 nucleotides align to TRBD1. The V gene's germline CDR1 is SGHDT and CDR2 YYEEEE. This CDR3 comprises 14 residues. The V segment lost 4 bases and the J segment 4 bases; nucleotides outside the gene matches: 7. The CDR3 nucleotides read TGTGCCAGCAGCGGTGACAGGGTAGGCTATGGCTACACCTTC. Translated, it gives CASSGDRVGYGYTF.

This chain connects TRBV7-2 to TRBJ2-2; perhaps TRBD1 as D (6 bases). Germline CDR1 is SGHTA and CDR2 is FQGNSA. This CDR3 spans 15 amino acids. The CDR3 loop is CGGQQAAAVTGELFF. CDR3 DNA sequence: TGTGGGGGGCAACAGGCAGCGGCGGTGACCGGGGAGCTGTTTTTT.

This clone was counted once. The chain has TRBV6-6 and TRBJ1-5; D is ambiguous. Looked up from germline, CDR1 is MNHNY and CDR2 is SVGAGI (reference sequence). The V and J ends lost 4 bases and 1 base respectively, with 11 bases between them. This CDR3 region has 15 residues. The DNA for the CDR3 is TGTGCCAGCAGTTTCCCCGACACGAGCAATCAGCCCCAGCATTTT. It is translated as CASSFPDTSNQPQHF.

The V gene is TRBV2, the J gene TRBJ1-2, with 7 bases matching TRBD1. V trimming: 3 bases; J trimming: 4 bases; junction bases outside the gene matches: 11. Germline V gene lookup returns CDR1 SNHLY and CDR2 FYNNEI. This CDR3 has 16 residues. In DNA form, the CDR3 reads TGTGCCAGCAGTGAGCGCCAAGGGGGCTGGGGCTATGGCTACACCTTC. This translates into CASSERQGGWGYGYTF. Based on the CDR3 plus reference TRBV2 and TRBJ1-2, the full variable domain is EPEVTQTPSHQVTQMGQEVILRCVPISNHLYFYWYRQILGQKVEFLVSFYNNEISEKSEIFDDQFSVERPDGSNFTLKIRSTKLEDSAMYFCASSERQGGWGYGYTFGSGTRLTVV.

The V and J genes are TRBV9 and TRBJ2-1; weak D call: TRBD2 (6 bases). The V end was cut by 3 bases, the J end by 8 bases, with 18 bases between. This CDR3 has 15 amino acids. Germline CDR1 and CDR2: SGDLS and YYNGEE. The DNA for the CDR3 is TGTGCCAGCAGCGAATATGGACTACCGGGCGATGAGCAGTTCTTC. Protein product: CASSEYGLPGDEQFF.

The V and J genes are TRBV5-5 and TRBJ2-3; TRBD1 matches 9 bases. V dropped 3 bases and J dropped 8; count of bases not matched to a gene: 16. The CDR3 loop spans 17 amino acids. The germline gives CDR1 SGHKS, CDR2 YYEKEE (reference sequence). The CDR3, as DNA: TGTGCCAGCAGCTCGGGGGCGGACAGGGGAATACTGAGTACGCAGTATTTT. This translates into CASSSGADRGILSTQYF.

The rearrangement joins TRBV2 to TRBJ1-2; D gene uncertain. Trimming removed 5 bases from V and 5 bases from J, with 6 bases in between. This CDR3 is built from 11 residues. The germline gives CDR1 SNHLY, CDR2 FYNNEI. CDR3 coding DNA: TGTGCCAGCAGTCCGAAATATGGCTACACCTTC. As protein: CASSPKYGYTF.